The T cell receptor beta chain under discussion was sequenced for a study of cytomegalovirus exposure and HLA in healthy donors. General study results and limits: Generally TCR sequences proved uncommon, though certain public TCRs appeared in numerous donors. Association with HLA alleles at 0.05 false discovery rate was found for around 15,000 TCR beta sequences in a later analysis. 150 to 200 TCR beta chains were listed as cytomegalovirus-associated. Later on, a genetic analysis was performed. It linked a missense variant in DCLRE1C with V- and J-gene trimming of TCR beta.

The PCR used 60 Vbeta and 13 Jbeta primers. Measured with immunoSEQ multiplex PCR; TCRdb has only the in-frame clones, and not every one. In the table there are some 110,000 clones, approximately 74% of which are singletons. This clone has a single count. The antigen is undetermined. The sample consisted of PBMCs. This sequence was found in a woman aged 45-65 years in good health and CMV-seropositive.

CDR3 in amino acids: CASNGQGTAEPYEQYF. DNA for the CDR3: TGTGCCAGCAATGGACAGGGAACGGCTGAGCCCTACGAGCAGTACTTC. The chain recombines TRBV27 with TRBJ2-7; TRBD1 matches at 8 bases. V dropped 7 bases and J dropped 2; count of bases not matched to a gene: 13. Germline values: CDR1 MNHEY, CDR2 SMNVEV (reference sequence). This CDR3 spans 16 amino acids.